A selection of T cell receptor beta chains follows, all from one sample in a study of T-cell reconstitution after alpha-beta-depleted transplantation in children. Each CDR3 protein gets one entry after TCRdb re-called the PCR reads with MiXCR. The data contain fewer than 550,000 distinct CDR3 sequences, about an eighth of them singletons. The sequencing here drew on PBMCs, mostly from graft donor cells, taken 180 days after TCRalphabeta/CD19-depleted stem cell transplant. Receptors were obtained from a female patient younger than 10 who had a stem cell transplant for aplastic anemia, so the T cells may come from the graft donor. Each CDR3 is given with its conserved first and last residue. A D gene is named only where the DNA matches it firmly. Clone size appears in some rows only: once, few, many, or a class for an expanded clone.

size	V	D	J	DNA	CDR3
-	TRBV5-1	-	TRBJ2-6	TGCGCCAGCAGCTTGGCCGAAGCTGGGGCCAACGTCCTGACTTTC	CASSLAEAGANVLTF
many	TRBV10-3	TRBD1	TRBJ2-1	TGTGCCATCAGTGAGCGGGGGACAGGACTCTCCTACAATGAGCAGTTCTTC	CAISERGTGLSYNEQFF
many	TRBV29-1	-	TRBJ2-2	TGCAGCGCCAGTTCCGTTGGGGAGCTGTTTTTT	CSASSVGELFF
few	TRBV29-1	-	TRBJ1-1	TGCAGCGTTGTAATAGGACAACTCATGAACACTGAAGCTTTCTTT	CSVVIGQLMNTEAFF
few	TRBV7-9	TRBD1	TRBJ2-5	TGTGCCAGCAGTATACGGGACAGCCCTCAAGAGACCCAGTACTTC	CASSIRDSPQETQYF
-	TRBV27	-	TRBJ1-1	TGTGCCAGCAGTTTATGGGGACACACTGAAGCTTTCTTT	CASSLWGHTEAFF
few	TRBV4-3	-	TRBJ2-5	TGCGCCAGCAGCCAAGATCGTAGCAGGGGGGGAGAGACCCAGTACTTC	CASSQDRSRGGETQYF
-	TRBV19	TRBD1	TRBJ1-6	TGTGCCAGTGGGATCGGGACAGCTAATTCACCCCTCCACTTT	CASGIGTANSPLHF
many	TRBV7-3	TRBD1	TRBJ2-6	TGTGCCAGCAGCCCACAGGGGGCTGGGGCCAACGTCCTGACTTTC	CASSPQGAGANVLTF
many	TRBV7-9	TRBD1	TRBJ1-1	TGTGCCAGCAGCTTAGCATCAGGGGGCGGCACTGAAGCTTTCTTT	CASSLASGGGTEAFF
-	TRBV27	-	TRBJ1-1	TGTGCCAGCAGTCCCCGGGGGCACCCAGCTACGACTGAAGCTTTCTTT	CASSPRGHPATTEAFF
many	TRBV20-1	-	TRBJ2-7	TGCAGTGCTAGAGGCGGGGTTCGATCCTACGAGCAGTACTTC	CSARGGVRSYEQYF
-	TRBV7-9	-	TRBJ2-7	TGTGCCAGCAGTTCCCAGGTAGACCTCTACGAGCAGTACTTC	CASSSQVDLYEQYF
few	TRBV6-2/TRBV6-3	-	TRBJ1-2	TGTGCCAGCAGCATCACGCGGGACTATGGCTACACCTTC	CASSITRDYGYTF
few	TRBV5-1	-	TRBJ2-6	TGCGCCAGCAGCTTGGTGGCAGGCCACGAAGTGAGGGGGGCCAACGTCCTGACTTTC	CASSLVAGHEVRGANVLTF
-	TRBV29-1	-	TRBJ2-1	TGCAGCGTTGGTTTGGACTCCTTGCAGTTCTTC	CSVGLDSLQFF
-	TRBV15	TRBD2	TRBJ2-3	TGTGCCACCAGCAGACCTCCTAGCGGAGTGTCCACAGATACGCAGTATTTT	CATSRPPSGVSTDTQYF
few	TRBV2	-	TRBJ2-1	TGTGCCAGCAGTGGATTCGAGACCTTAAACAATGAGCAGTTCTTC	CASSGFETLNNEQFF
-	TRBV11-2	TRBD2	TRBJ2-1	TGTGCCAGCAGCTTGGGACTAGCGGGGGGGCTGGATGAGCAGTTCTTC	CASSLGLAGGLDEQFF